One and the same sample provided the 10 T cell receptor beta chains below, sequenced in a study of breast tumors, draining lymph nodes, adjacent tissues. TCRdb called the multiplex PCR reads again in MiXCR, with one record for every CDR3 protein. Of fewer than 300,000 distinct CDR3 sequences in the sample, around 32% were seen once. Axillary draining lymph nodes of breast cancer patients supplied the node samples. The sequencing sample was made of axillary lymph node tissue. The receptor source for this set is a female donor with breast cancer. Some clones in this sample may be carry-over from other donors' samples.

There are a few counts of this clonotype. A much larger clone lies a single base off, so this may be a read error. V is TRBV20-1 and J is TRBJ1-5; possibly TRBD1 for D (6 bases). V was cut by 3 bases and J by 3 bases, with 18 bases left in between. Germline V lookup: CDR1 DFQATT, CDR2 SNEGSKA (reference sequence). There are 16 residues in the CDR3. Here the CDR3 reads CSASIEGGGTNQPQHF. The CDR3 nucleotides read TGCAGTGCTAGCATTGAGGGGGGTGGAACCAATCAGCCCCAGCATTTT.

Comment on this clonotype: The junction departs from the called germline gene at one end, perhaps through a read error. V and J are TRBV6-2 or TRBV6-3 and TRBJ2-3, with D perhaps matching TRBD1 (5 bases). CDR1 and CDR2 (germline): MNHEY, SVGEGT. The CDR3 is 14 residues long. This CDR3 is CASRQKTFTGTQYF. DNA of the CDR3: TGTGCCAGCAGGCAGAAGACTTTCACAGGTACGCAGTATTTT.

This clonotype was counted ten times or more. The V and J genes are TRBV4-1 and TRBJ2-1; the D gene is possibly TRBD1 (5 bases). Looked up from germline, CDR1 is MGHRA and CDR2 is YSYEKL. V lost 1 base and J 0 bases, leaving 16 bases between the germline ends. This CDR3 region has 18 residues. The CDR3 here is CASSQVGLGRSSYNEQFF. CDR3 coding DNA: TGCGCCAGCAGCCAAGTGGGGCTTGGACGGTCCTCCTACAATGAGCAGTTCTTC.

A word on this clonotype: It may be a read error: a sequence one base away is much more abundant. The chain combines TRBV4-3 with TRBJ2-1, with TRBD2 matching over 11 bases. Germline values: CDR1 LGHNA, CDR2 YSLEER. The CDR3 spans 18 residues. CDR3: CASRQAPSGRNVYNEQFF. The CDR3 DNA reads as TGCGCCAGCAGGCAAGCCCCTAGCGGGAGGAACGTTTACAATGAGCAGTTCTTC.

Many counts were recorded for this clonotype. The chain carries TRBV29-1 and TRBJ2-5; D not resolved. Trimming shortened V by 0 bases and J by 5 bases, and 10 bases separated the two germline ends. Germline V gives CDR1 SQVTM, CDR2 ANQGSEA. The CDR3 contains 13 residues. Written as DNA, the CDR3 is TGCAGCGTTGAAGATCCAGGCCGGGAGACCCAGTACTTC. Amino acids: CSVEDPGRETQYF. The full variable domain, rest sourced from reference TRBV29-1 and TRBJ2-5, is SAVISQKPSRDICQRGTSLTIQCQVDSQVTMMFWYRQQPGQSLTLIATANQGSEATYESGFVIDKFPISRPNLTFSTLTVSNMSPEDSSIYLCSVEDPGRETQYFGPGTRLLVL.

This clonotype was recorded many times. This rearrangement joins TRBV18 to TRBJ2-5, with a tentative D call TRBD1 (5 bases). The CDR3 spans 15 residues. The germline V and J ends were trimmed by 0 bases and 6 bases, with 14 bases remaining between them. Germline assignment: CDR1 KGHSH and CDR2 LQKENI. CDR3 protein: CASSPPGVREKTQYF. Written as DNA, the CDR3 is TGTGCCAGCTCACCACCAGGGGTTAGAGAGAAGACCCAGTACTTC.

This clonotype has ten or more counts. The chain is built from TRBV7-2 and TRBJ2-4, with a weak D call TRBD1 (5 bases). V was cut by 3 bases and J by 0 bases, with 12 bases left in between. The CDR3 loop spans 16 amino acids. Germline V CDR1 and CDR2: SGHTA, FQGNSA. The CDR3 DNA follows: TGTGCCAGCAGCTTCACCTCAGGGCTAGCCAAAAACATTCAGTACTTC. Translating gives CASSFTSGLAKNIQYF.

This clonotype was counted at least ten times. The chain joins TRBV7-8 to TRBJ1-3; D is unclear. The CDR3 is 14 amino acids. Deletions cut 5 bases from V and 0 bases from J, with 8 bases between. Looked up from germline, CDR1 is SGHVS and CDR2 is FQNEAQ. The DNA for the CDR3 is TGTGCCAGCAGCCGGGATAACTCTGGAAACACCATATATTTT. Translated: CASSRDNSGNTIYF.

The chain employs TRBV11-3 and TRBJ2-2; tentative D call: TRBD2 (6 bases). V shed 3 bases and J shed 6 bases, with 11 bases lying between them. Germline values: CDR1 SGHNT, CDR2 YENEEA. The CDR3 is 14 amino acids. The CDR3 is CASSFTSTAGELFF. The CDR3 coding sequence is TGTGCCAGCAGCTTTACTAGCACTGCCGGGGAGCTGTTTTTT. The full variable domain, rest sourced from reference TRBV11-3 and TRBJ2-2, is EAGVVQSPRYKIIEKKQPVAFWCNPISGHNTLYWYLQNLGQGPELLIRYENEEAVDDSQLPKDRFSAERLKGVDSTLKIQPAELGDSAVYLCASSFTSTAGELFFGEGSRLTVL.

The sample holds many counts of this clonotype. This sequence joins TRBV2 and TRBJ2-7, with a possible D match to TRBD1 (7 bases). The CDR3 is made up of 15 amino acids. Germline loops: CDR1 SNHLY, CDR2 FYNNEI. Trimming removed 6 bases from V and 5 bases from J, with 20 bases in between. The CDR3 coding sequence is TGTGCCAGCAGACCCGAGACAGGGAGGTTGGACGAGCAGTACTTC. Translation gives CASRPETGRLDEQYF.